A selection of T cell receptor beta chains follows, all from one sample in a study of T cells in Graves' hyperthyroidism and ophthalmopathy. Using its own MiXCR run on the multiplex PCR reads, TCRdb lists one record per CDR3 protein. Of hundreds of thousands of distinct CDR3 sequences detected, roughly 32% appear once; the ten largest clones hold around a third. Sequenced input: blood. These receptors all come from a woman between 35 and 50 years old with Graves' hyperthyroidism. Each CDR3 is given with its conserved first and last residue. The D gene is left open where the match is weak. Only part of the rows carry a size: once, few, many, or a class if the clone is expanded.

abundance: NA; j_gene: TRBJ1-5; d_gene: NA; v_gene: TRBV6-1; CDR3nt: TGTGCCAGCTCACCCGGCCAGGGGATAGAGCAGCCCCAGCATTTT; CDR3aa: CASSPGQGIEQPQHF
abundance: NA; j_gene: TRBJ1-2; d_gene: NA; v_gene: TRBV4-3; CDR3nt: TGCGCCAGCAGCCACCTGGGAGGGGAGCGCTACACCTTC; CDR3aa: CASSHLGGERYTF
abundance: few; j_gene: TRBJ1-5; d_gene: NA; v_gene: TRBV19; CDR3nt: TGTGCCAGTAGAAAGGGGGAATTGGGAAGCAATCAGCCCCAGCATTTT; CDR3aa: CASRKGELGSNQPQHF
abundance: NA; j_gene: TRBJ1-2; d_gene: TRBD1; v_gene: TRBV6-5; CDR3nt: TGTGCCAGCAGTTACTCTGGGACAGGGGACTATGGCTACACCTTC; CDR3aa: CASSYSGTGDYGYTF
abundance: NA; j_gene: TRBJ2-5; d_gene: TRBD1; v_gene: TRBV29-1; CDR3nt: TGCAGCGTTGGACGGGACAGGGGGTTGGTGGAGACCCAGTACTTC; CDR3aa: CSVGRDRGLVETQYF
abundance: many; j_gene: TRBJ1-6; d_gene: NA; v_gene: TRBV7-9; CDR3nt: TGTGCCACTACCGAGACTGGCTCCTATAATTCACCCCTCCACTTT; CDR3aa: CATTETGSYNSPLHF
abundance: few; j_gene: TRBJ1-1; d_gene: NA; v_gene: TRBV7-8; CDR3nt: TGTGCCAGCAGCTTCCAGCCCTTGAACACTGAAGCTTTCTTT; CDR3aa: CASSFQPLNTEAFF
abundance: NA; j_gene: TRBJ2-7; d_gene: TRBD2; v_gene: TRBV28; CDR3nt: TGTGCCAGCAGTCCTCCTCGCGGGAGCCCCTACGAGCAGTACTTC; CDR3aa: CASSPPRGSPYEQYF
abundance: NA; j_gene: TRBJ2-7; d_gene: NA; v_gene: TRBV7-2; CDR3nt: TGTGCCAGCACGCCCCAGGGGTTGGGGGAGCAGTACTTC; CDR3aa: CASTPQGLGEQYF
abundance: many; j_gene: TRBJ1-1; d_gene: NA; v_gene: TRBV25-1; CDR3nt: TGTGCCAGCAGGGCAGGGTGGAGCGGTGAAGCTTTCTTT; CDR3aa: CASRAGWSGEAFF
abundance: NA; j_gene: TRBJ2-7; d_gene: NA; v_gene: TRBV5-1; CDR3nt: TGCGCCAGCAGCTTGGGCAGGGGAAATGGCGAGCAGTACTTC; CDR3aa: CASSLGRGNGEQYF
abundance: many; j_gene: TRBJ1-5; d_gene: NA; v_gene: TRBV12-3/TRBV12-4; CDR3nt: TGTGCCAGCATGCGAAGAGGGACTAGCAATCAGCCCCAGCATTTT; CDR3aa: CASMRRGTSNQPQHF
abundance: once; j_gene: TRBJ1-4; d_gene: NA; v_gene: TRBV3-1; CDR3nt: TGTGCCAGCAGCCACACAACAGGATTGGCTAATGAAAAACTGTTTTTT; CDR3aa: CASSHTTGLANEKLFF
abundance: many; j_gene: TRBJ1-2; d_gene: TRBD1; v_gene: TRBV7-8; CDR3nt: TGTGCCAGCAGCTCAGACAGGGAGCATGGCTACACCTTC; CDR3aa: CASSSDREHGYTF
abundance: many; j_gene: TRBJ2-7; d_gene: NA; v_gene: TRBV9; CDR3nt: TGTGCCAGCAGCGTAGAGGACAGAGACTACCCCTACGAGCAGTACTTC; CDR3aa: CASSVEDRDYPYEQYF
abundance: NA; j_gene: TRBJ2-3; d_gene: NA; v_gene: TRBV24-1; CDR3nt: TGTGCCACCAGTCAGGATACGGGGGGCCCCACAGATACGCAGTATTTT; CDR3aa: CATSQDTGGPTDTQYF
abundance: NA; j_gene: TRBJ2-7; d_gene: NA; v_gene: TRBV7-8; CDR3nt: TGTGCCAGCAGCTTAGCGCGTCTATTCGGGCAGTCCTACGAGCAGTACTTC; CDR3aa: CASSLARLFGQSYEQYF
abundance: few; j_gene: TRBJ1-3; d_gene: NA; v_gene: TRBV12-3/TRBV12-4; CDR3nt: TGTGCCAGCAGTTTCTTTCGGGGCAACACCATATATTTT; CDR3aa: CASSFFRGNTIYF
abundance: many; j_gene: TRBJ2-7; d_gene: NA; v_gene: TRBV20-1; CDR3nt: TGCAGTGCCCAACGGGAGATCCCGCCCTACGAGCAGTACTTC; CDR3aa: CSAQREIPPYEQYF
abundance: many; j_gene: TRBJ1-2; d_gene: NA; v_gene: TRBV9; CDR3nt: TGTGCCAGCAGCGTAGGGGGTGGCAACTATGGCTACACCTTC; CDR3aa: CASSVGGGNYGYTF
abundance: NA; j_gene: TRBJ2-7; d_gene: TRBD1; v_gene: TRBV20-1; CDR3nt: TGCAGTGCTAGACCCCCGGGACAGGGACTCGAGCAGTACTTC; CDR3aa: CSARPPGQGLEQYF
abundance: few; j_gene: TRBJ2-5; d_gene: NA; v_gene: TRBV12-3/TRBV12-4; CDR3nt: TGTGCCAGCAGTTCACGCCAGGGGCTCGAAGAGACCCAGTACTTC; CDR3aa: CASSSRQGLEETQYF
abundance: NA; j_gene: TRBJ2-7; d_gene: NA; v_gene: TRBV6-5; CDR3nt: TGTGCCAGCAGTTTACGGGCGGGTCACCACCTCCTCTACGAGCAGTACTTC; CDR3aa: CASSLRAGHHLLYEQYF
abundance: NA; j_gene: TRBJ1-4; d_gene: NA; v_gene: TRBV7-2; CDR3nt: TGTGCCAGCAGCGCTCGGGCAGGAAATAATGAAAAACTGTTTTTT; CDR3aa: CASSARAGNNEKLFF
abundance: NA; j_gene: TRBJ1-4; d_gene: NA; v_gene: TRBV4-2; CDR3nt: TGTGCCAGCAGCCAAGACCAGGGGCGCCGGGACAATGAAAAACTGTTTTTT; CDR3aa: CASSQDQGRRDNEKLFF
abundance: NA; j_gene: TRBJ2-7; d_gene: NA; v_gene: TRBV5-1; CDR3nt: TGCGCCAGCACCCTCCGCCCTTCCTACGAGCAGTACTTC; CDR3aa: CASTLRPSYEQYF
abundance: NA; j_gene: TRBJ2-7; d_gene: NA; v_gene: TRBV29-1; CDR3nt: TGCAGCGTTGAAGGTGCGGGGCACTACGAGCAGTACTTC; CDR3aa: CSVEGAGHYEQYF
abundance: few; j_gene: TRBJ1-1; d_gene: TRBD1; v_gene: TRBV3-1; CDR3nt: TGTGCCAGCAGCCAAGTATTGACAGGGGACACTGAAGCTTTCTTT; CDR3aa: CASSQVLTGDTEAFF
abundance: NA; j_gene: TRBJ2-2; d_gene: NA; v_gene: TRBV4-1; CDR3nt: TGCGCCACTCAGGACAGGAACACCGGGGAGCTGTTTTTT; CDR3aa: CATQDRNTGELFF
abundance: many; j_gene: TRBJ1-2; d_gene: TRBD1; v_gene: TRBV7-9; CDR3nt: TGTGCCAGCAGCTTAGACAGGGGGCACTACACCTTC; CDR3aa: CASSLDRGHYTF
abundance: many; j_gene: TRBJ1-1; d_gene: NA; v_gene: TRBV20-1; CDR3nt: TGCAGTGCTAGAGACAGGACCTTGAACACTGAAGCTTTCTTT; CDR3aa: CSARDRTLNTEAFF
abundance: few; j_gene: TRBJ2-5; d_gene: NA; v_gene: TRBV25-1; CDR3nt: TGTGCCAGCAGTGAAACCGAAGAGACCCAGTACTTC; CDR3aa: CASSETEETQYF
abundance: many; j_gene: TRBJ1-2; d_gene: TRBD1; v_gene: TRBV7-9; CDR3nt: TGTGCCAGCAGCCCGGCGTACAGGGGCCTGAGGGGCTACACCTTC; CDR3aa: CASSPAYRGLRGYTF
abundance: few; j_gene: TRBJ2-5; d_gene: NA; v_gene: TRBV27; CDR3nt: TGTGCCAGCAGTACCGCCGGGACGGCGATATGGACCCAGTACTTC; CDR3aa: CASSTAGTAIWTQYF
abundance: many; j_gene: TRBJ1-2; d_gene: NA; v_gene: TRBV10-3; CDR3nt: TGTGCCATCGGGGACTATGGCTACACCTTC; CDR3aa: CAIGDYGYTF
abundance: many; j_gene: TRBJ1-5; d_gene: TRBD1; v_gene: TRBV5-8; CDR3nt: TGTGCCAGCAGTTTAGGACAGGGAAGGAGCAATCAGCCCCAGCATTTT; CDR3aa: CASSLGQGRSNQPQHF
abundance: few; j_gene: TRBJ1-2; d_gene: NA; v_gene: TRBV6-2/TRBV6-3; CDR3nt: TGTGCCAGCAGTTACACAACTAGCTATGGCTACACCTTC; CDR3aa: CASSYTTSYGYTF
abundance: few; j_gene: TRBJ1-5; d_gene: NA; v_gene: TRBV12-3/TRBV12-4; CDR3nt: TGTGCCAGCAGCCCCCAGCATTTT; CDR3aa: CASSPQHF
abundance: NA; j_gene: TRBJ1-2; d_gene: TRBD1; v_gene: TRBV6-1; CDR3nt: TGTGCCAGCAGTGATCGGGCAGGGGGTGGCTACACCTTC; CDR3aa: CASSDRAGGGYTF
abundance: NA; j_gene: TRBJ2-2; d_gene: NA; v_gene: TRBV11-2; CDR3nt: TGTGCCAGCAGCTTAGAACGCTACACCGGGGAGCTGCTTTTT; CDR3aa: CASSLERYTGELLF
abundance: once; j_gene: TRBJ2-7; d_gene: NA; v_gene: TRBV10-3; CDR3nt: TGTGCCATCAGTGAGTCTGACAGCTACTCCTACGAGCAGTACTTC; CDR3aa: CAISESDSYSYEQYF
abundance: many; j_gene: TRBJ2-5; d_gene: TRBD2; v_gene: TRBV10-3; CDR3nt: TGTGCCATCAGTGAGCCGGGACTAGCGGGGGAAGAGACCCAGTACTTC; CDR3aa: CAISEPGLAGEETQYF
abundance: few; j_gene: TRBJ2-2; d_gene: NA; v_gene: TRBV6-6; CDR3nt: TGTGCCAGCAGAAACTCGGGCACCGGGGAGCTGTTTTTT; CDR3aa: CASRNSGTGELFF
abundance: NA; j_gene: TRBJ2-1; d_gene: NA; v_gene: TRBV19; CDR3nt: TGTGCCAGTAGTCAGGGTAATGAGCAGTTCTTC; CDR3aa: CASSQGNEQFF
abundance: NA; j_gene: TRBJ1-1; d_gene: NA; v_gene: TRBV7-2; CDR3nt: TGTGCCAGCAGCTTAGGGCCCACAGGCATCGATTGGAACACTGAAGCTTTCTTT; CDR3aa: CASSLGPTGIDWNTEAFF
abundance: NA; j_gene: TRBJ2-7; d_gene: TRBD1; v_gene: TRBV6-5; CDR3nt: TGTGCCAGCCGATACAGCAGGGGGACCGGGACAGGGATTTTCTACGAGCAGTACTTC; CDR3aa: CASRYSRGTGTGIFYEQYF
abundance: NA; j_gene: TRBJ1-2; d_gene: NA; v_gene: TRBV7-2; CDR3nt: TGTGCCAGCAGCTTGTCGATAAACCATGGCTACACCTTC; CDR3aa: CASSLSINHGYTF
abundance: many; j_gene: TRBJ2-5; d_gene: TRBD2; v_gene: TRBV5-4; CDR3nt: TGTGCCAGCAGCTTGTGGGCGGGAGGGCCCGTGGAGACCCAGTACTTC; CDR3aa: CASSLWAGGPVETQYF
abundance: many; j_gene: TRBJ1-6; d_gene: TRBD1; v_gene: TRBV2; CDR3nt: TGTGCCAGCAAGGACAGGGATAATTCACCCCTCCACTTT; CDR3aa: CASKDRDNSPLHF
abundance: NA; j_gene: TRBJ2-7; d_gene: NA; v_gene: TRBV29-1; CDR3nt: TGCAGCGTTAGGGGGGACAGCCTCTCCTACGAGCAGTACTTC; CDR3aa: CSVRGDSLSYEQYF
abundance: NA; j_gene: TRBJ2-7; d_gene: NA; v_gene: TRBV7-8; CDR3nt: TGTGCCAGCAGCCAAAAACGAGATCAGGGTTCCGAGCAGTACTTC; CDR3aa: CASSQKRDQGSEQYF
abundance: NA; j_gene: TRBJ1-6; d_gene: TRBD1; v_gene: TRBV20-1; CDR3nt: TGCAGTGCTAAGGGGGGGACAGGGTTTGGAAATTCACCCCTCCACTTT; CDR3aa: CSAKGGTGFGNSPLHF
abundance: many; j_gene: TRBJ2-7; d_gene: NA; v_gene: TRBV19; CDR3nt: TGTGCCAGTAGTAACGGACAGATCCAGTACTTC; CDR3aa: CASSNGQIQYF
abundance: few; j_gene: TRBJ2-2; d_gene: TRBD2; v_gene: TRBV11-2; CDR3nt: TGTGCCAGCAGCCCTCGGACTAGCGGGCACGATAGGGACACCGGGGAGCTGTTTTTT; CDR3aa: CASSPRTSGHDRDTGELFF